The 30 T cell receptor beta chains listed next were all sequenced from one sample in a study of vaccination effects on CD4 cells after COVID-19. Their antigens remain unidentified. Repertoires were generated with immunoSEQ multiplex PCR, while TCRdb's copy carries only in-frame clones and drops some. The table has tens of thousands of clones, around 82% seen once. Antigen-specific CD4+ T cells were first expanded with viral peptide pools by the ViraFEST assay and only then sequenced. Culture lasted over 9 days before CD4+ T cell isolation. Participants were given two doses of BNT162b2 or mRNA-1273 vaccine. This sample comprised CD4+ T cells from PBMCs cultured with HCoV-NL63 spike peptides, obtained after COVID-19 vaccination. Every receptor here comes from a human donor who received a COVID-19 vaccine. Some clones in this sample may be carry-over from other donors' samples.

Only a few counts were recorded for this clone. This CDR3 reads CASMQVHGDIQYF. CDR3 sequence (DNA): TGTGCCAGCATGCAGGTGCACGGGGACATTCAGTACTTC. The chain combines TRBV2 with TRBJ2-4; maybe TRBD2 (5 bases). CDR1 is SNHLY and CDR2 is FYNNEI in the germline V gene. This CDR3 spans 13 amino acids. V lost 7 bases and J 8 bases, leaving 15 bases between the germline ends.

This clone was seen a few times. This chain links TRBV9 with TRBJ1-1; 7 nucleotides line up with TRBD1. Germline assignment: CDR1 SGDLS and CDR2 YYNGEE. The CDR3 covers 15 residues. The junction had 7 bases not matched to a gene; V was cut back by 4 bases and J by 1 base. CDR3: CASSTRDRQNTEAFF. CDR3 sequence (DNA): TGTGCCAGCAGCACCCGGGACAGACAGAACACTGAAGCTTTCTTT.

This chain uses TRBV18 with TRBJ1-3, with D unclear. Germline assignment: CDR1 KGHSH and CDR2 LQKENI. This CDR3 has 15 amino acids. V lost 0 bases to trimming and J lost 2 bases, with 8 bases between them. As DNA, the CDR3 is TGTGCCAGCTCACCACCACTGTTACCTGGAAACACCATATATTTT. Translation gives CASSPPLLPGNTIYF.

This chain joins TRBV7-8 and TRBJ2-1; D unresolved. There are 17 residues in the CDR3. V lost 2 bases, J lost 4 bases, and 18 bases lay in between. Germline values: CDR1 SGHVS, CDR2 FQNEAQ. The CDR3 coding sequence is TGTGCCAGCAGCTTAATTCTTTTCCAGACCCGGTACAATGAGCAGTTCTTC. Translating it yields CASSLILFQTRYNEQFF.

The chain uses TRBV19 and TRBJ1-6, with TRBD1 matching 8 bases. The germline V gene has CDR1 LNHDA and CDR2 SQIVND (reference sequence). This CDR3 comprises 14 residues. V trimming: 4 bases; J trimming: 8 bases; junction bases outside the gene matches: 4. Here the CDR3 DNA reads TGTGCCAGTAGTACGGGGACAGGACATTCACCCCTCCACTTT. It encodes CASSTGTGHSPLHF.

Only one count was recorded for this clone. The chain employs TRBV19 and TRBJ1-5, with a possible D match to TRBD1 (5 bases). This CDR3 region has 13 residues. V was shortened by 8 bases and J by 6 bases, with 14 bases between the two germline ends. CDR1 is LNHDA and CDR2 is SQIVND in the germline V gene (reference sequence). The CDR3 is CASEGRQAQPQHF. CDR3 DNA: TGTGCCAGTGAGGGGCGGCAGGCTCAGCCCCAGCATTTT.

The count of this clone is one. The chain recombines TRBV10-3 with TRBJ2-4, with D perhaps matching TRBD1 or TRBD2 (5 bases each). CDR1 is ENHRY and CDR2 is SYGVKD in the germline V gene. The CDR3 extends over 16 amino acids. The V and J ends lost 0 bases and 1 base respectively, with 10 bases between them. CDR3 in amino acids: CAISESQGEAKNIQYF. DNA of the CDR3: TGTGCCATCAGTGAGTCCCAAGGGGAGGCCAAAAACATTCAGTACTTC.

The chain combines TRBV7-3 with TRBJ1-3, with unresolved D. The V end was cut by 5 bases, the J end by 3 bases, with 8 bases between. This CDR3 has 13 residues. The germline gives CDR1 SGHTA, CDR2 FQGTGA. This CDR3 is CASSLGLGNTIYF. In DNA, the CDR3 is TGTGCCAGCAGCCTTGGACTTGGAAACACCATATATTTT. The full variable domain, in which reference TRBV7-3 and TRBJ1-3 provide the parts outside the CDR3, is GAGVSQTPSNKVTEKGKYVELRCDPISGHTALYWYRQSLGQGPEFLIYFQGTGAADDSGLPNDRFFAVRPEGSVSTLKIQRTERGDSAVYLCASSLGLGNTIYFGEGSWLTVV.

The rearrangement uses TRBV7-2 and TRBJ1-1; 9 bases are a match to TRBD1. The CDR3 runs 17 residues. V lost 1 base and J lost 4; bases outside the gene matches: 10. The germline V gene encodes CDR1 SGHTA and CDR2 FQGNSA. The CDR3 reads CASSLGGSGTGRTEAFF. DNA of the CDR3: TGTGCCAGCAGCTTAGGGGGTTCTGGGACAGGGCGCACTGAAGCTTTCTTT.

This clone was picked up a small number of times. This rearrangement joins TRBV24-1 to TRBJ1-1; 9 nucleotides match TRBD1. The CDR3 has 13 amino acids. Germline CDR1 reads KGHDR; CDR2 reads SFDVKD. After removal of 9 bases from V and 7 bases from J, the junction contained 8 bases not matched to a gene. The CDR3 protein is CATASGDRDEAFF. The CDR3 DNA reads as TGTGCCACCGCAAGTGGGGACAGGGATGAAGCTTTCTTT.

This clone was observed once. The chain couples TRBV19 to TRBJ1-1; 8 positions match TRBD1. CDR1 is LNHDA, CDR2 SQIVND, per germline (reference sequence). The junction had 12 bases not matched to a gene; V was cut back by 7 bases and J by 11 bases. The CDR3 is 13 amino acids. Here the CDR3 DNA reads TGTGCCAGTAAGAGGGGACAGGAGCAGACGGCTTTCTTT. It codes for CASKRGQEQTAFF.

J is TRBJ2-1 and V is TRBV6-5, with TRBD2 as a possible D gene (5 bases). Trimming shortened V by 8 bases and J by 9 bases, and 17 bases separated the two germline ends. Looked up from germline, CDR1 is MNHEY and CDR2 is SVGAGI. The CDR3 covers 13 residues. DNA of the CDR3: TGTGCCAGCCAAAGCGGCCCTTATGGTGAGCAGTTCTTC. Its translation is CASQSGPYGEQFF.

The chain has TRBV7-3 and TRBJ2-2; 8 bases match TRBD1. Germline CDR1 and CDR2: SGHTA and FQGTGA. The V gene end was trimmed by 4 bases and the J gene end by 13 bases; junction bases not matched to a gene: 5. This CDR3 has 12 residues. The DNA of the CDR3 is TGTGCCAGCAGCTATGACAGGGGTGGGCTGTTTTTT. Protein: CASSYDRGGLFF.

The chain carries TRBV10-3 and TRBJ1-1, with D possibly matching TRBD1 (5 bases). The germline gives CDR1 ENHRY, CDR2 SYGVKD. This CDR3 has 16 residues. The germline V and J ends were trimmed by 3 bases and 0 bases, with 14 bases remaining between them. The CDR3 is CAISDTNRKLNTEAFF. CDR3 sequence (DNA): TGTGCCATCAGTGATACCAACAGGAAATTGAACACTGAAGCTTTCTTT.

The chain carries TRBV7-3 and TRBJ1-2, with D hard to call. CDR3 size: 14 residues. Looked up from germline, CDR1 is SGHTA and CDR2 is FQGTGA. V was clipped by 5 bases and J by 7 bases, with 17 bases between them. CDR3 sequence (DNA): TGTGCCAGCAGCCCTAGGGCCTCCAACGCTGGCTACACCTTC. It codes for CASSPRASNAGYTF.

The genes are TRBV7-2 and TRBJ1-4; D unclear. V lost 5 bases to trimming and J lost 8 bases, with 12 bases between them. The length of the CDR3 is 13 residues. The germline gives CDR1 SGHTA, CDR2 FQGNSA. CDR3 DNA: TGTGCCAGCAGCCCTGTTGGAAGGGAAAAACTGTTTTTT. Its protein is CASSPVGREKLFF.

The chain employs TRBV4-3 and TRBJ1-4; TRBD1 is a possible D gene (5 bases). This CDR3 comprises 17 residues. V lost 2 bases and J lost 5, with 18 bases in between. Germline V gene lookup returns CDR1 LGHNA and CDR2 YSLEER. This CDR3 reads CASSQKKGRDFNEKLFF. Here the CDR3 DNA reads TGCGCCAGCAGCCAAAAAAAAGGAAGGGACTTCAATGAAAAACTGTTTTTT.

The chain is built from TRBV5-1 and TRBJ2-3; D call uncertain. CDR1 and CDR2 from the germline V gene are SGHRS and YFSETQ. This CDR3 comprises 13 residues. Between the trimmed V and J ends, which lost 3 bases and 3 bases, there was a span of 8 bases. The CDR3 protein is CASSSRITDTQYF. The CDR3 coding sequence is TGCGCCAGCAGCTCCCGGATAACAGATACGCAGTATTTT.

The rearrangement links TRBV5-5 to TRBJ2-3; TRBD2 matches 13 bases. This CDR3 region has 17 residues. With 1 base clipped from V and 3 bases from J, the junction kept 5 bases outside the gene matches. The V gene's germline CDR1 is SGHKS and CDR2 YYEKEE (reference sequence). The DNA for the CDR3 is TGTGCCAGCAGCTTGAGACTAGCGGGGGGAGGTACAGATACGCAGTATTTT. This translates into CASSLRLAGGGTDTQYF.

The table lists this clone with a few counts. The chain recombines TRBV13 with TRBJ1-5; D gene unclear. V shed 3 bases and J shed 4 bases, with 4 bases lying between them. This CDR3 comprises 12 residues. Looked up from germline, CDR1 is PRHDT and CDR2 is FYEKMQ (reference sequence). The CDR3 sequence: CASSFANQPQHF. CDR3 DNA sequence: TGTGCCAGCAGCTTTGCGAATCAGCCCCAGCATTTT.

The V and J genes are TRBV3-1 (or the pseudogene TRBV3-2) and TRBJ2-5; D gene unclear. V was shortened by 3 bases and J by 5 bases, with 4 bases between the two germline ends. Germline V gene sequence: CDR1 LGHDT, CDR2 YNNKEL (reference sequence). This CDR3 spans 11 amino acids. The CDR3 reads CASSHRETQYF. For the CDR3, the DNA is TGTGCCAGCAGCCATAGGGAGACCCAGTACTTC.

The chain employs TRBV6-1 and TRBJ2-7, with 7 bases that match TRBD1. Germline V gives CDR1 MNHNS, CDR2 SASEGT. V lost 2 bases to trimming and J lost 2 bases; unmatched junction nucleotides: 15. The CDR3 extends over 18 amino acids. The CDR3 nucleotides read TGTGCCAGCAGTGAATCGCTTTCGGGACAGTCTCTAACCTACGAGCAGTACGTC. It is translated as CASSESLSGQSLTYEQYV.

The CDR3 is CATSDFRRGFTGELFF. The CDR3 bases are TGTGCCACCAGTGATTTTAGACGGGGCTTCACCGGGGAGCTGTTTTTT. The chain joins TRBV24-1 to TRBJ2-2; TRBD1 or TRBD2 may be the D gene (5 bases each). V lost 1 base and J 4 bases, leaving 12 bases between the germline ends. CDR1 KGHDR and CDR2 SFDVKD come from the germline V gene. This CDR3 has 16 amino acids.

The chain combines TRBV2 with TRBJ2-5; 10 nucleotides match TRBD2. Germline CDR1 SNHLY, CDR2 FYNNEI. The CDR3 totals 13 residues. Trimming removed 6 bases from V and 7 bases from J; junction bases left unmatched: 5. DNA for the CDR3: TGTGCCAGCAGAGGGACTAGCGAAGGGACCCAGTACTTC. The encoded protein is CASRGTSEGTQYF.

The chain employs TRBV10-1 and TRBJ2-1, with 10 bases aligning to TRBD2. CDR1 is WNHNN and CDR2 is SYGVQD in the germline V gene (reference sequence). CDR3 size: 15 residues. The junction had 4 bases not matched to a gene; V was cut back by 0 bases and J by 8 bases. The CDR3 DNA follows: TGCGCCAGCAGTGAGTCGCTAGCGGGGGTTGATGAGCAGTTCTTC. This gives the protein CASSESLAGVDEQFF.

The chain uses TRBV6-5 and TRBJ1-6; TRBD1 aligns across 7 bases. There are 15 residues in the CDR3. CDR1 MNHEY and CDR2 SVGAGI come from the germline V gene. After removal of 7 bases from V and 6 bases from J, the junction contained 9 bases not matched to a gene. CDR3 residues: CASKATGVGNSPLHF. The CDR3, as DNA: TGTGCCAGCAAAGCAACAGGGGTAGGTAATTCACCCCTCCACTTT.

The chain links TRBV30 to TRBJ2-6; D not resolved. Germline V gene sequence: CDR1 GTSNPN, CDR2 SVGIG (reference sequence). V dropped 1 base and J dropped 3 bases, with 16 bases sitting between them. This CDR3 spans 17 amino acids. CDR3 in amino acids: CAWSGQYLADGANVLTF. For the CDR3, the DNA is TGTGCCTGGAGTGGTCAGTACCTTGCAGATGGGGCCAACGTCCTGACTTTC.

This sequence joins TRBV2 and TRBJ2-7, with D tentatively TRBD2 (5 bases). This CDR3 region has 12 residues. CDR1 is SNHLY, CDR2 FYNNEI, per germline. Trimming stripped 5 bases from V and 3 bases from J, with 8 bases between. The CDR3 spells CASSTDYYEQYV. DNA for the CDR3: TGTGCCAGCAGTACAGACTACTACGAGCAGTACGTC.

J is TRBJ1-6 and V is TRBV5-1; D gene uncertain. Trimming stripped 1 base from V and 9 bases from J, with 14 bases between. Germline assignment: CDR1 SGHRS and CDR2 YFSETQ. There are 15 residues in the CDR3. The CDR3 region is CASSLRNGESSPLHF. The CDR3 DNA is TGCGCCAGCAGCTTGCGGAACGGGGAAAGTTCACCCCTCCACTTT.

This clone has just a few counts. The chain is built from TRBV21-1 and TRBJ2-7; the DNA was not compared with TRBD1, the D call given in the table. TRBV21-1 is marked as a pseudogene. The CDR3 extends over 14 amino acids. CDR3 sequence: CASSWQDRPYEQYV. The DNA of the CDR3 is TGTGCCAGCAGCTGGCAGGACAGACCTTACGAGCAGTACGTC.